This entry concerns a single T cell receptor (beta chain). Sequencing was performed with immunoSEQ multiplex PCR; in TCRdb, only in-frame clones are kept and a portion is missing. The sample shows some 10,000 clones, about 94% of them seen only once. This entry belongs to a study of technical replicates of blood from several donors. CDR1 and CDR2 from the germline V gene are LNHDA and SQIVND (reference sequence). V was pared by 7 bases and J by 3 bases, with 5 bases of the junction left unmatched. The CDR3 is 15 residues long. This receptor was obtained from a human donor in good health. The chain joins TRBV19 to TRBJ1-4; 10 bases are shared with TRBD1. The sample taken for sequencing was PBMCs. The DNA for the CDR3 is TGTGCCAGTACCCCTGGACAGGGGGCTAATGAAAAACTGTTTTTT. This codes for CASTPGQGANEKLFF. Based on the CDR3 plus reference TRBV19 and TRBJ1-4, the full variable domain is DGGITQSPKYLFRKEGQNVTLSCEQNLNHDAMYWYRQDPGQGLRLIYYSQIVNDFQKGDIAEGYSVSREKKESFPLTVTSAQKNPTAFYLCASTPGQGANEKLFFGSGTQLSVL.